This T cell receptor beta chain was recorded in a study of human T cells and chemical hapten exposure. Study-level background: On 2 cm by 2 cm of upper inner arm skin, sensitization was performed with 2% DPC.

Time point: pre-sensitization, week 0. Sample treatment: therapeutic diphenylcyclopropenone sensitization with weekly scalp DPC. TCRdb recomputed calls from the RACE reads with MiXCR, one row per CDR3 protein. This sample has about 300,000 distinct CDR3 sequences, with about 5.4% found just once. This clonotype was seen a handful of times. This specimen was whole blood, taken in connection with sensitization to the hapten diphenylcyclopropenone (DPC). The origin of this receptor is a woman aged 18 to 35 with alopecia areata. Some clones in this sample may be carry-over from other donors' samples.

This CDR3 reads CSVLHRENEKLFF. The CDR3 bases are TGCAGCGTCCTCCACAGGGAGAATGAAAAACTGTTTTTT. The chain employs TRBV29-1 and TRBJ1-4, with D possibly matching TRBD1 (6 bases). The CDR3 has 13 amino acids. Trimming took 6 bases from V and 5 from J, leaving 13 bases between them. The V gene's germline CDR1 is SQVTM and CDR2 ANQGSEA.